The 32 T cell receptor beta chains given below trace back to one sample, sequenced in a study of T cell changes during pregnancy in multiple sclerosis. The method was immunoSEQ multiplex PCR; TCRdb's version includes in-frame clones alone and lacks a portion of them. Of 30,000 to 40,000 clones in the sample, over 90% were seen once. This specimen consisted of CD4+ T cells from peripheral blood mononuclear cells, obtained in the second trimester of pregnancy. The receptors here all came from a female donor with multiple sclerosis, enrolled in a pregnancy study.

V is TRBV9 and J is TRBJ2-1, with D perhaps TRBD2 (6 bases). There are 13 residues in the CDR3. The germline gives CDR1 SGDLS, CDR2 YYNGEE. The germline V and J ends were trimmed by 4 bases and 9 bases, with 14 bases remaining between them. CDR3 protein: CASSLGGGSEQFF. CDR3 DNA: TGTGCCAGCAGCCTCGGGGGTGGGAGTGAGCAGTTCTTC.

The chain couples TRBV6-5 to TRBJ2-5; tentatively, D is TRBD2 (5 bases). The CDR3 runs to 14 residues. Germline assignment: CDR1 MNHEY and CDR2 SVGAGI. V shed 0 bases and J shed 5 bases, with 10 bases lying between them. For the CDR3, the DNA is TGTGCCAGCAGTTACTCGGGAGTACGGGAGACCCAGTACTTC. This encodes CASSYSGVRETQYF.

This clone was detected only once. The chain joins TRBV18 to TRBJ1-1, with D possibly being TRBD1 (5 bases). CDR1 KGHSH and CDR2 LQKENI come from the germline V gene. The CDR3 covers 14 residues. V was trimmed by 8 bases and J by 4 bases, leaving 17 bases between them. The CDR3, as DNA: TGTGCCAGCACCGCAGGGAACTGGGGCACTGAAGCTTTCTTT. Translation: CASTAGNWGTEAFF.

V is TRBV5-1 and J is TRBJ1-4, with D unresolved. Germline CDR1 and CDR2: SGHRS and YFSETQ. CDR3 length: 15 amino acids. V was clipped by 2 bases and J by 1 base, with 9 bases between them. CDR3 in DNA: TGCGCCAGCAGCTTCGGCCGCGGAACTAATGAAAAACTGTTTTTT. It yields the protein CASSFGRGTNEKLFF.

V is TRBV4-1 and J is TRBJ2-1, with TRBD2 as a possible D gene (6 bases). The CDR3 length is 16 residues. Germline values: CDR1 MGHRA, CDR2 YSYEKL. V was pared by 1 base and J by 0 bases, with 10 bases between. The CDR3 bases are TGCGCCAGCAGCCAAGTTCGGGGGAGCTCCTACAATGAGCAGTTCTTC. It encodes CASSQVRGSSYNEQFF.

V gene TRBV4-1 combines with J gene TRBJ1-5; 8 nucleotides match TRBD1. J lost 9 bases, V lost 2 bases, and 6 bases had no gene match. Germline CDR1 and CDR2: MGHRA and YSYEKL. This CDR3 contains 14 residues. Here the CDR3 reads CASSQQRQGLPQHF. CDR3 DNA sequence: TGCGCCAGCAGCCAACAACGACAGGGGCTGCCCCAGCATTTT.

The rearrangement links TRBV7-2 to TRBJ2-5; TRBD1 aligns across 7 bases. CDR1 is SGHTA and CDR2 is FQGNSA in the germline V gene. The CDR3 runs 17 residues. V shed 5 bases and J 1 base; nucleotides not matched to a gene: 13. This CDR3 reads CASSPRSGTAFQETQYF. Here the CDR3 DNA reads TGTGCCAGCAGCCCTAGATCCGGGACAGCTTTCCAAGAGACCCAGTACTTC.

The chain employs TRBV5-1 and TRBJ1-4; 8 bases are shared with TRBD1. This CDR3 comprises 16 residues. CDR1 is SGHRS and CDR2 is YFSETQ in the germline V gene. The junction had 7 bases not matched to a gene; V was cut back by 3 bases and J by 3 bases. The chain's CDR3 is CASSSGQGAANEKLFF. CDR3 sequence (DNA): TGCGCCAGCAGCTCAGGACAGGGAGCGGCTAATGAAAAACTGTTTTTT.

This clone was seen a handful of times. J is TRBJ2-2 and V is TRBV2; D remains unclear. This CDR3 spans 14 amino acids. Germline V CDR1 and CDR2: SNHLY, FYNNEI. Between the trimmed V and J ends, which lost 5 bases and 4 bases, there was a span of 11 bases. CDR3 sequence reads: CASSKTQVTGELFF. DNA for the CDR3: TGTGCCAGCAGTAAGACCCAGGTCACCGGGGAGCTGTTTTTT.

V and J are TRBV29-1 and TRBJ2-5; D ambiguous. The germline V gene has CDR1 SQVTM and CDR2 ANQGSEA. The CDR3 is 14 residues long. CDR3 bases: TGCAGGTACCCTAAATCGGGTTCCCAAGAGACCCAGTACTTC. It translates to CRYPKSGSQETQYF.

The genes are TRBV5-6 and TRBJ2-1; D unclear. Germline V lookup: CDR1 SGHDT, CDR2 YYEEEE. The CDR3 runs 14 residues. V lost 4 bases and J lost 4, with 12 bases in between. As DNA, the CDR3 is TGTGCCAGCAGCGCAGGCCCTATTTACAATGAGCAGTTCTTC. This gives the protein CASSAGPIYNEQFF.

The gene calls are TRBV5-1 and TRBJ2-5, with D perhaps TRBD2 (5 bases). This CDR3 is 11 amino acids long. V lost 3 bases and J lost 10, with 10 bases in between. Germline CDR1 and CDR2: SGHRS and YFSETQ. DNA for the CDR3: TGCGCCAGCAGCTACGATCGGGACCAGTACTTC. Encoded protein: CASSYDRDQYF.

The chain links TRBV19 to TRBJ2-6; the match to TRBD1 covers 8 bases. The length of the CDR3 is 17 residues. The germline V gene has CDR1 LNHDA and CDR2 SQIVND (reference sequence). Trimming took 4 bases from V and 2 from J; bases not matched to a gene: 7. The CDR3 DNA reads TGTGCCAGTAGTACCCTACGACAGGGGCCTGGGGCCAACGTCCTGACTTTC. This translates into CASSTLRQGPGANVLTF.

The chain recombines TRBV6-1 with TRBJ1-1; D is undetermined. This CDR3 region has 14 residues. The V end was cut by 7 bases, the J end by 5 bases, with 17 bases between. Germline CDR1 MNHNS, CDR2 SASEGT. Written as DNA, the CDR3 is TGTGCCAGCACCCCCGCTCGGGGATCGACTGAAGCTTTCTTT. Translating it yields CASTPARGSTEAFF.

J is TRBJ1-6 and V is TRBV28; D is perhaps TRBD1 (6 bases). Germline CDR1 and CDR2: MDHEN and SYDVKM. The germline V and J ends were trimmed by 5 bases and 7 bases, with 12 bases remaining between them. The CDR3 spans 14 residues. The CDR3 sequence: CASSPTGHNSPLHF. CDR3 DNA: TGTGCCAGCAGTCCTACAGGGCACAATTCACCCCTCCACTTT.

The chain links TRBV5-4 to TRBJ2-1; 10 bases agree with TRBD2. The CDR3 is made up of 15 amino acids. The V gene's germline CDR1 is SGHNT and CDR2 YYREEE (reference sequence). V dropped 4 bases and J dropped 6; count of bases not matched to a gene: 7. Here the CDR3 DNA reads TGTGCCAGCAGCACCGGGACTAGCGTCCTCAATGAGCAGTTCTTC. Its translation is CASSTGTSVLNEQFF.

The chain links TRBV9 to TRBJ1-3; unclear D gene. Germline V gene sequence: CDR1 SGDLS, CDR2 YYNGEE. The CDR3 has 15 residues. With 0 bases removed from V and 2 bases from J, the gap between germline ends came to 9 bases. The DNA for the CDR3 is TGTGCCAGCAGCGTAGCTTCACAGCCTGGAAACACCATATATTTT. As protein: CASSVASQPGNTIYF. Full variable domain (outside the CDR3, taken from reference TRBV9 and TRBJ1-3): DSGVTQTPKHLITATGQRVTLRCSPRSGDLSVYWYQQSLDQGLQFLIQYYNGEERAKGNILERFSAQQFPDLHSELNLSSLELGDSALYFCASSVASQPGNTIYFGEGSWLTVV.

The J gene is TRBJ1-1, the V gene TRBV28; weak D call: TRBD1 (6 bases). Looked up from germline, CDR1 is MDHEN and CDR2 is SYDVKM. V shed 8 bases and J shed 1 base, with 8 bases lying between them. The length of the CDR3 is 12 residues. The CDR3 nucleotides are TGTGCCAGCGCAGGGGAGAACACTGAAGCTTTCTTT. Protein sequence: CASAGENTEAFF.

In this sample, this clone turned up once. This sequence joins TRBV2 and TRBJ1-4; tentatively, D is TRBD1 (6 bases). The CDR3 is 16 residues long. The V end was cut by 7 bases, the J end by 7 bases, with 22 bases between. CDR1 is SNHLY, CDR2 FYNNEI, per germline. In DNA, the CDR3 is TGTGCCAGCATCCCCTGGGGGGGGCTTGGGGGTGAAAAACTGTTTTTT. Translated, it gives CASIPWGGLGGEKLFF.

This clone has a single count. The rearrangement joins TRBV27 to TRBJ1-4, with 7 bases lining up with TRBD1. The CDR3 extends over 16 amino acids. Germline lookup yields CDR1 MNHEY and CDR2 SMNVEV (reference sequence). The ends lost 6 bases at V and 6 bases at J; junction bases unmatched: 13. The CDR3 here is CASSRTPGQPYEKLFF. The CDR3 nucleotides are TGTGCCAGCAGCCGGACACCGGGACAGCCTTATGAAAAACTGTTTTTT.

This clone is a singleton in its sample. The chain employs TRBV10-3 and TRBJ2-1, with 8 positions matching TRBD2. In germline, CDR1 is ENHRY, CDR2 SYGVKD. This CDR3 region has 14 residues. Trimming cost V 6 bases and J 2 bases; bases outside gene matches: 3. The CDR3 sequence is CAIRVAGTYNEQFF. As DNA, the CDR3 is TGTGCCATCAGAGTAGCGGGAACCTACAATGAGCAGTTCTTC.

The chain has TRBV6-1 and TRBJ1-5; 9 bases align to TRBD1. The V gene end was trimmed by 2 bases and the J gene end by 5 bases; junction bases not matched to a gene: 7. The CDR3 length is 16 residues. Looked up from germline, CDR1 is MNHNS and CDR2 is SASEGT. The DNA of the CDR3 is TGTGCCAGCAGTGAATTAAGGGACAGGGCAGATCAGCCCCAGCATTTT. Protein: CASSELRDRADQPQHF.

The CDR3 DNA reads as TGTGCCAGCAGCTTAGGTAGCGGGAACACCGGGGAGCTGTTTTTT. As protein: CASSLGSGNTGELFF. V is TRBV5-5 and J is TRBJ2-2; D perhaps matches TRBD2 (6 bases). V shed 2 bases and J shed 1 base, with 9 bases lying between them. The CDR3 is 15 amino acids. Germline lookup yields CDR1 SGHKS and CDR2 YYEKEE (reference sequence).

This clone was seen a single time. The rearrangement links TRBV2 to TRBJ2-7, with TRBD2 identical over 12 bases. Germline lookup yields CDR1 SNHLY and CDR2 FYNNEI. The V segment lost 4 bases and the J segment 5 bases; nucleotides outside the gene matches: 18. This CDR3 is 19 amino acids long. This CDR3 reads CASSVLNRRGTSGFHEQYF. For the CDR3, the DNA is TGTGCCAGCAGTGTCTTAAACAGGAGAGGGACTAGCGGGTTCCACGAGCAGTACTTC.

The rearrangement joins TRBV10-2 to TRBJ1-5, with 7 nucleotides matching TRBD1. The CDR3 loop spans 15 amino acids. Germline V gene sequence: CDR1 WSHSY, CDR2 SAAADI. Losses at the gene ends were 6 bases for V and 5 bases for J; bases not matched to a gene: 10. The CDR3 DNA sequence: TGCGCCAGCAGCGTTAAGCTACAGGGGCATCAGCCCCAGCATTTT. Amino acid sequence: CASSVKLQGHQPQHF.

The chain employs TRBV7-3 and TRBJ2-1; 9 bases fit TRBD2. CDR3 length: 16 amino acids. J lost 7 bases, V lost 5 bases, and 12 bases had no gene match. CDR1 is SGHTA, CDR2 FQGTGA, per germline. The CDR3 loop reads CASSLLPGGGGNEQFF. As DNA, the CDR3 is TGTGCCAGCAGCCTCCTCCCCGGCGGGGGGGGTAATGAGCAGTTCTTC.

This chain joins TRBV5-1 and TRBJ1-3; 7 bases match TRBD1. Trimming at V came to 3 bases and at J to 0 bases, leaving 6 bases not matched to a gene. The germline V gene has CDR1 SGHRS and CDR2 YFSETQ. This CDR3 is built from 16 residues. CDR3 region: CASSSRQGGSGNTIYF. The CDR3 DNA reads as TGCGCCAGCAGCTCGAGACAGGGAGGCTCTGGAAACACCATATATTTT. The full variable domain, in which reference TRBV5-1 and TRBJ1-3 provide the parts outside the CDR3, is KAGVTQTPRYLIKTRGQQVTLSCSPISGHRSVSWYQQTPGQGLQFLFEYFSETQRNKGNFPGRFSGRQFSNSRSEMNVSTLELGDSALYLCASSSRQGGSGNTIYFGEGSWLTVV.

CDR3 DNA: TGTGCCAGCAGCTTCCCCCCGGGCCAAGAGACCCAGTACTTC. The encoded protein is CASSFPPGQETQYF. The J gene is TRBJ2-5, the V gene TRBV7-9, with D unresolved. The V gene's germline CDR1 is SEHNR and CDR2 FQNEAQ (reference sequence). V was trimmed by 3 bases and J by 1 base, leaving 9 bases between them. The CDR3 covers 14 residues.

V gene TRBV9 combines with J gene TRBJ2-2; 7 bases are a match to TRBD1. Germline V CDR1 and CDR2: SGDLS, YYNGEE. With V trimmed by 3 bases and J by 7 bases, 3 bases remained unmatched. This CDR3 comprises 13 residues. CDR3 protein: CASSETGIGELFF. The CDR3 DNA follows: TGTGCCAGCAGCGAGACAGGGATCGGGGAGCTGTTTTTT.

The V and J genes are TRBV25-1 and TRBJ2-7; D might be TRBD1 (5 bases). The CDR3 covers 12 residues. V was pared by 4 bases and J by 6 bases, with 10 bases between. The germline gives CDR1 MGHDK, CDR2 SYGVNS. CDR3 sequence reads: CASSARVSEQYF. The CDR3 DNA reads as TGTGCCAGCAGTGCCAGGGTTTCCGAGCAGTACTTC.

The chain carries TRBV7-6 and TRBJ2-7, with D maybe TRBD1 (5 bases). The length of the CDR3 is 13 residues. Per the germline V gene, CDR1 is SGHVS and CDR2 is FNYEAQ. V was shortened by 5 bases and J by 4 bases, with 12 bases between the two germline ends. The CDR3 region is CASSQQGLYEQYF. The CDR3 DNA is TGTGCCAGCAGCCAGCAGGGATTATACGAGCAGTACTTC. The variable domain in full, with the rest retrieved from reference TRBV7-6 and TRBJ2-7, is GAGVSQSPRYKVTKRGQDVALRCDPISGHVSLYWYRQALGQGPEFLTYFNYEAQQDKSGLPNDRFSAERPEGSISTLTIQRTEQRDSAMYRCASSQQGLYEQYFGPGTRLTVT.

The rearrangement joins TRBV18 to TRBJ2-1; 7 bases are a match to TRBD1. This CDR3 is built from 15 residues. The J segment lost 6 bases and the V segment lost 6 bases, leaving 11 bases of the junction unmatched. The germline CDR1 and CDR2 sequences are KGHSH and LQKENI. The CDR3 is CASSPGTVSVNEQFF. CDR3 DNA: TGTGCCAGCTCCCCGGGGACAGTGTCTGTCAATGAGCAGTTCTTC.